The T cell receptor (beta chain) under discussion was sequenced for a study of post-analysis software for immune sequencing data. Overall study: The study covered relapsing-remitting, secondary progressive and progressive-relapsing courses of multiple sclerosis. Study outcomes and limitations: Controls significantly exceeded multiple sclerosis patients in normalized Chao1 diversity. With TRBV5-6, TRBV5-1 and TRBV20-1 included, several TRBV segments were more frequent in patients than in controls. Strong co-clustering by F measure was seen for same-batch samples.

TCR beta cDNA libraries included unique molecular identifiers. TCRdb fed the PCR reads into MiXCR, producing one record per CDR3 protein. The sample contains a few hundred thousand distinct CDR3 sequences, 39% of which appear only once. The CDR3 is 13 residues long. V gave up 4 bases and J gave up 5 bases, with 11 bases separating them. Germline V gene data show CDR1 as MNHNS and CDR2 as SASEGT. This clonotype has only a few counts. Its antigen is unknown. The V gene is TRBV6-1, the J gene TRBJ1-1, with TRBD1 as a possible D gene (6 bases). This sequence was found in a girl aged 2 to 10 with multiple sclerosis. Source material: blood. The CDR3 loop is CASSAQGNTEAFF. The CDR3 nucleotides are TGTGCCAGCAGTGCCCAGGGGAATACTGAAGCTTTCTTT.